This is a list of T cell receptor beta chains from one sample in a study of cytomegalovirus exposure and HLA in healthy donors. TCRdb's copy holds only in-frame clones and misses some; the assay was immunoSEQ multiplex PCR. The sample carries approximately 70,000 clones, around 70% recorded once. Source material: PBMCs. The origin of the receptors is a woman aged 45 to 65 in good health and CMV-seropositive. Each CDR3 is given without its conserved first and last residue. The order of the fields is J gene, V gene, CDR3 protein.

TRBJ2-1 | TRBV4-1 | ASSPRTSGREYNEQF
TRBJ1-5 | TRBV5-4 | ASSLGGGGGNQPQH
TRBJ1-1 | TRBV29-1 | SGDRGPEAF
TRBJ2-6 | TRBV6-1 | ASSEDRGLRQAGANVLT
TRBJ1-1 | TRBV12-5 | ASGLGDRANTEAF
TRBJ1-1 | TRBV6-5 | ASARRTGNTEAF
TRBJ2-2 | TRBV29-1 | SVPRGIHTGELF
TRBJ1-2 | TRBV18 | ASSETGQGERNGYT
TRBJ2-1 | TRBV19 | ASSIGHITNNEQF
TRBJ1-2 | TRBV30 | AWKAGPSYGYT
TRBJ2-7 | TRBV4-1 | ASSQALDRRYEQY
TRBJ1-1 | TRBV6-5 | ASGRDRGQAF
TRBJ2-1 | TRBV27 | ASIGSSYNEQF
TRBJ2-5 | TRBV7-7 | ASSSGTSGSLRGTQY
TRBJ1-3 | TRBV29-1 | SGKQGNSGNTIY
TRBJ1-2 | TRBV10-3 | AISESTRGQGNHGYT
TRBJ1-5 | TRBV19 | ASSIDLTGVQPQH
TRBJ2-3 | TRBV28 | ASTLGGVGTDTQY